The sequence of this T cell receptor (beta chain) was determined in a study of vaccination effects on CD4 cells after COVID-19. Study observations and caveats: Cross-reactivity toward common cold coronaviruses was confined to only 1 of 255 vaccine-induced clones in healthy vaccinees.

With regard to this clone: The antigen remains undetermined.

Clones were sequenced by immunoSEQ multiplex PCR, and TCRdb holds only the in-frame ones, with some missing. This table has approximately 16,000 clones, about 74% appearing once. The CDR3 is 11 residues long. Germline values: CDR1 GTSNPN, CDR2 SVGIG (reference sequence). Trimming left V 3 bases short and J 11 bases short, with 13 bases between. ViraFEST assay sequencing came after antigen-specific CD4+ T cells were expanded with viral peptide pools. Culture proceeded for approximately 9 days, and CD4+ T cells were then isolated. As their vaccination, participants received two doses of either BNT162b2 or mRNA-1273. Wells each received more than 1.5 million PBMC, cultured with around 9.3 IU/ml IL-2 and around 9.8 ug/ml peptides. Half the medium was swapped for IL-2 medium on days 3 and 7.

The sequences come from CD4+ T cells from PBMCs cultured with HCoV-NL63 spike peptides, collected after COVID-19 vaccination. This receptor was obtained from a human donor who received a COVID-19 vaccine. V is TRBV30 and J is TRBJ1-1; D is undetermined. As DNA, the CDR3 is TGTGCCTGGAGCCCTTGGCCCCGGGCTTTCTTT. Translating it yields CAWSPWPRAFF.